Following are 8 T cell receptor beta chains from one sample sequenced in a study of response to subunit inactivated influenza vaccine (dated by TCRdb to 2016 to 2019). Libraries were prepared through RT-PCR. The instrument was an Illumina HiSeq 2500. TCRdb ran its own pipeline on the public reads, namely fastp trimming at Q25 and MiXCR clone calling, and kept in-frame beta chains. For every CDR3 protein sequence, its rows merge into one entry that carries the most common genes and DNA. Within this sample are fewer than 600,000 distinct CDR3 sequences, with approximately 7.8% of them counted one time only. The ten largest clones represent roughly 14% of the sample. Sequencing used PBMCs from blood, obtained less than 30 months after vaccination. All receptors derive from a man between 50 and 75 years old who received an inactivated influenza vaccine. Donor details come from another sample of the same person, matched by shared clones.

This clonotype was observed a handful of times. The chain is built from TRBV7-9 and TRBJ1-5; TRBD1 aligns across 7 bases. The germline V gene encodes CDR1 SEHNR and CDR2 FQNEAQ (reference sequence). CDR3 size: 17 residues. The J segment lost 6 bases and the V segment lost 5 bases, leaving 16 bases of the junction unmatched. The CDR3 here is CASSMGGRGQWIQPQHF. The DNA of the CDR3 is TGTGCCAGCAGCATGGGAGGGAGGGGGCAGTGGATTCAGCCCCAGCATTTT. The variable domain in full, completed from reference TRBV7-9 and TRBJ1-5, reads DTGVSQNPRHKITKRGQNVTFRCDPISEHNRLYWYRQTLGQGPEFLTYFQNEAQLEKSRLLSDRFSAERPKGSFSTLEIQRTEQGDSAMYLCASSMGGRGQWIQPQHFGDGTRLSIL.

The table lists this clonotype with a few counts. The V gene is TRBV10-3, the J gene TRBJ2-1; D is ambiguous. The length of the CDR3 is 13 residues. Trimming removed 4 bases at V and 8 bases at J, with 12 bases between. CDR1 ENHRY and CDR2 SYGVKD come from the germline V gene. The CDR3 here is CAISVVAGHEQFF. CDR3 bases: TGTGCCATCAGTGTTGTGGCTGGTCATGAGCAGTTCTTC.

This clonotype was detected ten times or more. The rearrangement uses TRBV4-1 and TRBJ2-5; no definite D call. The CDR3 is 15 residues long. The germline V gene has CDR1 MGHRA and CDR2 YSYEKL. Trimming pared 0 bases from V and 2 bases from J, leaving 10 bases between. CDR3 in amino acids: CASSQDRAGQETQYF. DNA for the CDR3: TGCGCCAGCAGCCAAGATCGGGCAGGACAAGAGACCCAGTACTTC.

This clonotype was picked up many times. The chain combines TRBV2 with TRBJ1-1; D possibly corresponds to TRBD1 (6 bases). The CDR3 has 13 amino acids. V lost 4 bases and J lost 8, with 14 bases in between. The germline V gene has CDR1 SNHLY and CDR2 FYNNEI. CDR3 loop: CASSAGEGREAFF. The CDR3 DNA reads TGTGCCAGCAGTGCAGGGGAGGGCAGAGAAGCTTTCTTT. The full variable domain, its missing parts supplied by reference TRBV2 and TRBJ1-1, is EPEVTQTPSHQVTQMGQEVILRCVPISNHLYFYWYRQILGQKVEFLVSFYNNEISEKSEIFDDQFSVERPDGSNFTLKIRSTKLEDSAMYFCASSAGEGREAFFGQGTRLTVV.

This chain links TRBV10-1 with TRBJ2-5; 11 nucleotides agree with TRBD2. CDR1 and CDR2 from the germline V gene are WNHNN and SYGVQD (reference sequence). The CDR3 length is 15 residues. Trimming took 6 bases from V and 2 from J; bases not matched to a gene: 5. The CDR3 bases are TGCGCCAGCAGCTCAACTAGCGGGGGACAAGAGACCCAGTACTTC. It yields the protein CASSSTSGGQETQYF.

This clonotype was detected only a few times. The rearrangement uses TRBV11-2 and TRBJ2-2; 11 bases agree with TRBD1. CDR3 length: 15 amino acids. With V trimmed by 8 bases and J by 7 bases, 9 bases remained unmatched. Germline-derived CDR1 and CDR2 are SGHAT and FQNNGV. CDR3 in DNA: TGTGCCAGCGAACGTGGACAGGGGGCGGTCGGGGAGCTGTTTTTT. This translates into CASERGQGAVGELFF.

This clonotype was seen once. As DNA, the CDR3 is TGCAGTGCTAGAGATTTATCCCGGGACAGGGTTCAGTACTTC. It encodes CSARDLSRDRVQYF. The J gene is TRBJ2-7, the V gene TRBV20-1; 9 bases agree with TRBD1. This CDR3 is 14 amino acids long. V gave up 0 bases and J gave up 10 bases; unmatched junction bases: 10. CDR1 is DFQATT, CDR2 SNEGSKA, per germline (reference sequence).

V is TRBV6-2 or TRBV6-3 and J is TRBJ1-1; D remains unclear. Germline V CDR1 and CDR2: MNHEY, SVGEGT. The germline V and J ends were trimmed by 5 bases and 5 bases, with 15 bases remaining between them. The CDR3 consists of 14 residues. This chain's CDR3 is CASSRRGRGTEAFF. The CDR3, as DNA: TGTGCCAGCAGTCGGCGGGGAAGAGGTACTGAAGCTTTCTTT.